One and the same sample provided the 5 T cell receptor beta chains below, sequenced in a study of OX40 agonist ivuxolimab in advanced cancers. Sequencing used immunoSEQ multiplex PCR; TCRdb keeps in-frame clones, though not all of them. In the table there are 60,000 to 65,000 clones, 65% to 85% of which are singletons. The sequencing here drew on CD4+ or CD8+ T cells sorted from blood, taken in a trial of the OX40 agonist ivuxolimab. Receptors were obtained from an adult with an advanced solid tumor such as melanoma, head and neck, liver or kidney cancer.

The DNA for the CDR3 is TGTGCCAGCAGTCTTGATAGCAATCAGCCCCAGCATTTT. Its translation is CASSLDSNQPQHF. The V and J genes are TRBV6-1 and TRBJ1-5; D gene ambiguous. This CDR3 has 13 amino acids. V was pared by 5 bases and J by 0 bases, with 5 bases between. In germline, CDR1 is MNHNS, CDR2 SASEGT.

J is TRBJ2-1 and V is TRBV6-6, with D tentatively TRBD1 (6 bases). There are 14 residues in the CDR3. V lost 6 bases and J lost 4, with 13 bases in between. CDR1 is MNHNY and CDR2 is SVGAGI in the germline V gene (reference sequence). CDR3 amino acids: CASRLPGQYNEQFF. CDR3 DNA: TGTGCCAGCAGACTACCTGGACAGTACAATGAGCAGTTCTTC.

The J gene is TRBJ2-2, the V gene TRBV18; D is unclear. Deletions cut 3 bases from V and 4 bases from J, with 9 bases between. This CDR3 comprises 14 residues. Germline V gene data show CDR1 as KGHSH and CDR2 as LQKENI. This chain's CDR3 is CASSPPSVTGELFF. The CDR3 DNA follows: TGTGCCAGCTCACCCCCCAGTGTCACCGGGGAGCTGTTTTTT.

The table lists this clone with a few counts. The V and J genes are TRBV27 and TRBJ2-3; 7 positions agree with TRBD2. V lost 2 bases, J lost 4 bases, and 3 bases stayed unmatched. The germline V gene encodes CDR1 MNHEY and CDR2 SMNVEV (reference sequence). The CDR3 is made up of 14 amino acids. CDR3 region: CASSLQAGADTQYF. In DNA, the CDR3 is TGTGCCAGCAGTTTACAGGCGGGAGCAGATACGCAGTATTTT.

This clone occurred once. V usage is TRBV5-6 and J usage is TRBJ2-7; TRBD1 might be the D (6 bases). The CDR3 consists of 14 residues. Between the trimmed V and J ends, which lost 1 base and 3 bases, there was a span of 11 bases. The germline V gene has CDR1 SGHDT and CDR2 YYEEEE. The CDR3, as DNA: TGTGCCAGCAGCTTGTGGGGGCCATTCTACGAGCAGTACGTC. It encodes CASSLWGPFYEQYV.